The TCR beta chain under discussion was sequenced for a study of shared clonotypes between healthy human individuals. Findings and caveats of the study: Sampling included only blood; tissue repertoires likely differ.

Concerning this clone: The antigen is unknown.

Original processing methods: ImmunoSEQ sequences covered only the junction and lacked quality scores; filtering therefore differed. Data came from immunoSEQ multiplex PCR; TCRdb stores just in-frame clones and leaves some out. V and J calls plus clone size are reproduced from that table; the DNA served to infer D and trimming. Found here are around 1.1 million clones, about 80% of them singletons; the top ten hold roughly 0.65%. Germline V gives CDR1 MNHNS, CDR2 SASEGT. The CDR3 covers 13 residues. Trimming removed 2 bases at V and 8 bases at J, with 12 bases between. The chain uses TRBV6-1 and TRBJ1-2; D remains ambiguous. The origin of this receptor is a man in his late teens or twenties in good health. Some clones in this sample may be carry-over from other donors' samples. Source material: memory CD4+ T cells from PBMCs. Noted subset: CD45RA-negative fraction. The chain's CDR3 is CASSEYTDQGYTF. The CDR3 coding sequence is TGTGCCAGCAGTGAATACACAGATCAAGGCTACACCTTC.